This T cell receptor (beta chain) was identified in a study of cytomegalovirus exposure and HLA in healthy donors. About the study: Samples from HLA-typed donors yielded about 85 million unique TCRs in an early data release. Study results and caveats: A later analysis found most CMV-associated TCR beta chains apparently HLA-restricted. Segments of the TCR beta V type were, in most cases, productive about 90% or about 30% of the time in an earlier analysis. The study labeled about 160 TCR beta chains cytomegalovirus-associated.

As to this clone: Antigen specificity is unknown.

The PCR made use of 60 Vbeta and 13 Jbeta primers. Assay used: immunoSEQ multiplex PCR; TCRdb lists only in-frame clones, some missing. Of 120,000 or so clones detected, under 90% appear once; the ten largest clones hold roughly 2.2%. The CDR3 runs 17 residues. Between the trimmed V and J ends, which lost 4 bases and 2 bases, there was a span of 20 bases. Germline CDR1 reads SGHRS; CDR2 reads YFSETQ. Source material: PBMCs. The TCR sequence derives from a woman between 40 and 50 years old in good health and CMV-seronegative. The chain is built from TRBV5-1 and TRBJ2-3, with a tentative D call TRBD1 (8 bases). The CDR3 protein is CASSQGAQRDLTDTQYF. In DNA form, the CDR3 reads TGCGCCAGCAGCCAGGGGGCTCAGCGGGACCTCACAGATACGCAGTATTTT.